A selection of T cell receptor beta chains follows, all from one sample in a study of CD8 T cells in ankylosing spondylitis. TCRdb reprocessed the 5' RACE reads via MiXCR and lists one record per CDR3 protein. The repertoire holds hundreds of thousands of distinct CDR3 sequences, with roughly 12% as singletons. The sequenced material came from blood, either unsorted or a sorted T cell fraction (not recorded which). Every receptor here comes from a male donor with ankylosing spondylitis. Both conserved end residues are part of each CDR3. Fields, in order: J gene, D gene, V gene, CDR3 protein. A D gene is named only where the DNA matches it firmly.

j_call: TRBJ2-3; d_call: TRBD1; v_call: TRBV6-5; cdr3_aa: CASSYSQTGSGTDTQYF
j_call: TRBJ2-1; d_call: TRBD2; v_call: TRBV6-2/TRBV6-3; cdr3_aa: CASTRTSGRTNEQFF
j_call: TRBJ2-5; d_call: TRBD2; v_call: TRBV15; cdr3_aa: CATSRNSGRRETQYF
j_call: TRBJ1-1; d_call: .; v_call: TRBV29-1; cdr3_aa: CSVERQFPEAFF
j_call: TRBJ1-5; d_call: .; v_call: TRBV4-3; cdr3_aa: CASSQVYNSNQPQHF
j_call: TRBJ2-1; d_call: .; v_call: TRBV28; cdr3_aa: CASSLSVFYNEQFF
j_call: TRBJ2-3; d_call: TRBD1; v_call: TRBV5-5; cdr3_aa: CASSLGPGGSDTQYF
j_call: TRBJ2-1; d_call: TRBD2; v_call: TRBV7-9; cdr3_aa: CASSPRALAAFYNEQFF
j_call: TRBJ1-5; d_call: .; v_call: TRBV5-1; cdr3_aa: CASSLELGSNQPQHF
j_call: TRBJ2-7; d_call: TRBD2; v_call: TRBV7-2; cdr3_aa: CASSSFRVRGYEQYF